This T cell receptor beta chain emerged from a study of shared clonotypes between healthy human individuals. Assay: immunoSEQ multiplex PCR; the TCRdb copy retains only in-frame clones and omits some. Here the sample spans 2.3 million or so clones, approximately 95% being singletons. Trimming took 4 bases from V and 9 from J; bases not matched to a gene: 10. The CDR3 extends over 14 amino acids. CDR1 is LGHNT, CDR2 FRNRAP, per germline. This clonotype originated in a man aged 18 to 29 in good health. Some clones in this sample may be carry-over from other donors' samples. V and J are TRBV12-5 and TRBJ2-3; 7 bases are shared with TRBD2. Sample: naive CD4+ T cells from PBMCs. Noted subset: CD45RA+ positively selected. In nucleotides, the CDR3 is TGTGCTAGTGGTTCCGGGACTACGGGGAGCACGCAGTATTTT. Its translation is CASGSGTTGSTQYF. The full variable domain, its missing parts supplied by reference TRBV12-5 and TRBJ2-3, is DARVTQTPRHKVTEMGQEVTMRCQPILGHNTVFWYRQTMMQGLELLAYFRNRAPLDDSGMPKDRFSAEMPDATLATLKIQPSEPRDSAVYFCASGSGTTGSTQYFGPGTRLTVL.